The T cell receptor beta chain described here comes from a study of blood T cell repertoires in COVID-19 (dated by TCRdb to 2018 to 2021). A note on the overall study: Collaborator samples came from the United States, Italy and Spain and covered acute and convalescent phases of COVID-19. Subjects who had been exposed to COVID-19, were actively infected with it, or had recovered from it provided the deeply sampled blood TCRbeta repertoires that made up the dataset. A freely available public database, intended as a resource for researchers studying the immune response to SARS-CoV-2, is where the repertoires were released. The samples were drawn from the first 160 participants of the ongoing ImmuneRACE study and from under 1,500 subjects provided by 6 global collaborators. The material from the prospective study consisted of cDNA or gDNA derived from T cells, B-cell-depleted T cells, or PBMCs. Where HLA class I and class II types were available, the types were taken from metadata supplied by the sample provider, not from assay-based typing. A de-identified subject ID, COVID-19 status, age in years and sex were almost always included in the sample metadata. Paper-wide results and their limitations: The quantity of clinical and demographic metadata differed by source and by participant and was supplied without curation.

The immunoSEQ Assay, a bias-controlled multiplex PCR, was used to amplify TCRbeta CDR3 regions from genomic DNA. The original pipeline was this. The number of nucleated cells in each sample was estimated from the amplification of reference gene primers within the assay. To quantify the absolute abundance of each unique TCRbeta CDR3 rearrangement, sequence reads were collapsed and filtered. For each sample, productive Simpson clonality was calculated by taking the square root of Simpson's diversity index across productive rearrangements. TCRdb obtained this table from immuneACCESS and retained in-frame rearrangements with V and J assigned. These tables miss some clones; where compared with another copy, unresolved V genes account for less than half of the shortfall, and the remainder is unexplained. The DNA gave D and trimming, while V, J and clone size come from that table. The sample has roughly 400,000 clones on record, more than 70% of them singletons. About 2% of the sample belongs to the ten largest clones.

With respect to this clone: Its cognate antigen has yet to be identified. No qualities accompany the bases; no much larger clone lies one base away. Other DNA sequences in this sample translate to the same CDR3.

The CDR3 sequence holds 11 residues, the cysteine and phenylalanine included. Left in the record is the CDR3 DNA by itself, 33 bases read in frame from the first base. The V end loses 3 bases and the J end loses 3 bases, and a stretch of 3 bases separates them. The germline V gene encodes CDR1 ENHRY and CDR2 SYGVKD. At one collaborating source in Seattle, patients were enrolled during active infection and were followed longitudinally through the course of disease. Collaborating institutions collected whole blood in K2EDTA tubes following their own protocols. For TCRbeta analysis, collaborator samples were shipped as frozen whole blood, as isolated PBMCs, or as DNA extracted from either sample type.

This clonotype originated in a woman aged 55-75 years with COVID-19, enrolled during active disease. Rearrangement joined TRBV10-3 to TRBJ2-7, with no confidently assigned D gene. Sequencing was performed on peripheral blood. The DNA reads TGTGCCATCAGTGACTACTACGAGCAGTACTTC. Its translation is CAISDYYEQYF.